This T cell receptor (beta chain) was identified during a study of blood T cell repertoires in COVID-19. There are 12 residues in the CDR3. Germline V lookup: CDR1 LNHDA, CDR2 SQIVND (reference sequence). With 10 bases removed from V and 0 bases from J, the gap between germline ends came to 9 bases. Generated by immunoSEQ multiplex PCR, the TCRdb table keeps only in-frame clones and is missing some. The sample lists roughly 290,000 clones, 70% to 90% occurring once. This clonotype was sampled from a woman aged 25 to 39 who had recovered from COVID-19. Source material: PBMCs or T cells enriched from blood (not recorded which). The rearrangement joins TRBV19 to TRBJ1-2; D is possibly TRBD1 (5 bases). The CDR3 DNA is TGTGCCACAAAGACAGCTAACTATGGCTACACCTTC. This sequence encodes CATKTANYGYTF.